This entry lists 3 T cell receptor beta chains sequenced from one sample in a study of blood T cell repertoires in COVID-19. TCRdb keeps only in-frame clones here, not all; method: immunoSEQ multiplex PCR. The table has 150,000 to 200,000 clones, roughly nine tenths seen once. The specimen sequenced was peripheral blood. Receptors originate from a woman in her seventies with acute or convalescent COVID-19.

The chain recombines TRBV19 with TRBJ1-5; D unclear. The germline gives CDR1 LNHDA, CDR2 SQIVND (reference sequence). V was shortened by 5 bases and J by 5 bases, with 10 bases between the two germline ends. The CDR3 covers 13 residues. This CDR3 reads CASSLIGYQPQHF. CDR3 coding DNA: TGTGCCAGTAGTTTAATCGGGTATCAGCCCCAGCATTTT.

The V and J genes are TRBV7-9 and TRBJ2-3; D is possibly TRBD2 (6 bases). The CDR3 runs to 13 residues. Between the trimmed V and J ends, which lost 5 bases and 8 bases, there was a span of 14 bases. The germline V gene has CDR1 SEHNR and CDR2 FQNEAQ (reference sequence). CDR3 sequence: CASSPPSVGTQYF. The CDR3 DNA sequence: TGTGCCAGCAGCCCTCCTAGCGTAGGTACGCAGTATTTT.

The rearrangement joins TRBV10-1 to TRBJ2-7; tentative D call: TRBD2 (5 bases). The CDR3 length is 13 residues. V was clipped by 2 bases and J by 7 bases, with 12 bases between them. The germline gives CDR1 WNHNN, CDR2 SYGVQD (reference sequence). DNA of the CDR3: TGCGCCAGCAGTGAGCGGGCGCGCGGGGAGCAGTACTTC. Protein: CASSERARGEQYF.